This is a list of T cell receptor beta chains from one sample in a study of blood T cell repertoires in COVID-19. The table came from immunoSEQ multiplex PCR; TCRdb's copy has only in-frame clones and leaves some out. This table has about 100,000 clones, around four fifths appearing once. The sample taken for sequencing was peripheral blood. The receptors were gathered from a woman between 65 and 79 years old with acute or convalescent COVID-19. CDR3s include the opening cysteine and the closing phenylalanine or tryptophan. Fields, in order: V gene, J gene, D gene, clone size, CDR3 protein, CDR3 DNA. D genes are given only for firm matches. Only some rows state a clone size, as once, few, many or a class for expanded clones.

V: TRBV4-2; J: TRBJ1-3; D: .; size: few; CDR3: CASSQDPPRPGVGNTIYF; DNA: TGTGCCAGCAGCCAAGATCCACCGCGGCCAGGGGTCGGAAACACCATATATTTT
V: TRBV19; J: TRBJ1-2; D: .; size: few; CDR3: CATFEGGSLHQGYTF; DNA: TGTGCCACCTTCGAGGGAGGGAGCTTACATCAGGGCTACACCTTC
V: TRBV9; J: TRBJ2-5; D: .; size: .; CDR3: CASSVAGGGETQYF; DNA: TGTGCCAGCAGCGTAGCTGGGGGAGGAGAGACCCAGTACTTC
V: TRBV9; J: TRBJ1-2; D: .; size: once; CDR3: CASSDPSLPGKVYGYTF; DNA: TGTGCCAGCAGCGACCCCAGTTTACCAGGGAAAGTCTATGGCTACACCTTC
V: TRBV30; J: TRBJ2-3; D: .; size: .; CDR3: CAWRGPDTQYF; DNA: TGTGCCTGGAGGGGGCCAGATACGCAGTATTTT
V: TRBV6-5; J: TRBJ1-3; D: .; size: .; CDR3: CASSYSRGTGNTIYF; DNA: TGTGCCAGCAGTTACTCCCGAGGAACCGGAAACACCATATATTTT
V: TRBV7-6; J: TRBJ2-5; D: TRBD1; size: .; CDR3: CASTPTGQQETQYF; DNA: TGTGCCAGCACCCCGACAGGGCAACAAGAGACCCAGTACTTC
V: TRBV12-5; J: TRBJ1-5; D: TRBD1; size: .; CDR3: CASGSEARGKPQHF; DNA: TGTGCTAGTGGTTCCGAGGCCAGGGGGAAGCCCCAGCATTTT
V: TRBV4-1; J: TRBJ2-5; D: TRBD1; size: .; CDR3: CASQRGQGRETQYF; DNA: TGCGCCAGCCAGCGGGGACAGGGTCGAGAGACCCAGTACTTC
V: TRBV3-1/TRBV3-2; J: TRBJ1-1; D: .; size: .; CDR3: CASSQDPREKWENTEAFF; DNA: TGTGCCAGCAGCCAAGATCCGAGGGAGAAGTGGGAGAACACTGAAGCTTTCTTT
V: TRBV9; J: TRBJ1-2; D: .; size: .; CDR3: CASSVYTNYGYTF; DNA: TGTGCCAGCAGCGTATACACCAACTATGGCTACACCTTC
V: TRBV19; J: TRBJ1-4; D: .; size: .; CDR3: CATLSRDTDEKLFF; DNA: TGTGCCACCCTAAGTCGGGACACCGATGAAAAACTGTTTTTT
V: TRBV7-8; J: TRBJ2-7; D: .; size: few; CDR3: CASSFGTPGVISYEQYF; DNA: TGTGCCAGCAGCTTTGGAACTCCAGGGGTCATCTCCTACGAGCAGTACTTC
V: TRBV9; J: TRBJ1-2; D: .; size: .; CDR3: CASSPHGGADYYGYTF; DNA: TGTGCCAGCAGCCCCCATGGGGGGGCTGATTACTATGGCTACACCTTC
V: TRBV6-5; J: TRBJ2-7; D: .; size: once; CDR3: CASSYSARLYEQYF; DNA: TGTGCCAGCAGTTACTCGGCTAGGCTCTACGAGCAGTACTTC
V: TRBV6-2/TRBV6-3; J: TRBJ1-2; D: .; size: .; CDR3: CASSYSSGPGNYGYTF; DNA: TGTGCCAGCAGTTACTCTTCAGGACCGGGGAACTATGGCTACACCTTC
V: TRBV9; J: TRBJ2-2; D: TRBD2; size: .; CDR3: CASSVGLAGTTGELFF; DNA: TGTGCCAGCAGCGTAGGGCTAGCGGGGACCACCGGGGAGCTGTTTTTT
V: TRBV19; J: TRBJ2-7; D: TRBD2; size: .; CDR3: CASSSSGTGWYEQYF; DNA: TGTGCCAGTAGTAGCAGCGGGACCGGATGGTACGAGCAGTACTTC
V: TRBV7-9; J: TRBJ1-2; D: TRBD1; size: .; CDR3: CASSPPGTGGLSYGYTF; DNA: TGTGCCAGCAGCCCCCCCGGGACAGGGGGTTTAAGCTATGGCTACACCTTC
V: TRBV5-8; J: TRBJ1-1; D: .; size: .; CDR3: CASSLDWGRGAEAFF; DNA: TGTGCCAGCAGCTTGGATTGGGGGCGAGGTGCTGAAGCTTTCTTT
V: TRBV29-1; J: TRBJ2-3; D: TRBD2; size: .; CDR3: CSVVASGSTDTQYF; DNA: TGCAGCGTTGTAGCTAGCGGTAGCACAGATACGCAGTATTTT
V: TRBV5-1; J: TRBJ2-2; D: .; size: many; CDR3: CASSLGTPTGELFF; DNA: TGCGCCAGCAGCTTGGGGACACCAACCGGGGAGCTGTTTTTT
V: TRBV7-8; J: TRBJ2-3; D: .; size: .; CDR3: CASSRRGDSDTQYF; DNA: TGTGCCAGCAGTCGCAGGGGGGATTCAGATACGCAGTATTTT
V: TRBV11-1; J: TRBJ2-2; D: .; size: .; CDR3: CASSFQAGQNTGELFF; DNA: TGTGCCAGCAGCTTTCAGGCAGGCCAAAACACCGGGGAGCTGTTTTTT
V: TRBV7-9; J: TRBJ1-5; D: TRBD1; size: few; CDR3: CASSPTGGSDQPQHF; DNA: TGTGCCAGCAGCCCAACAGGGGGTAGTGATCAGCCCCAGCATTTT
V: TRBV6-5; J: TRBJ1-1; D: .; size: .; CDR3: CASKAGMNTEAFF; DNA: TGTGCCAGCAAGGCAGGTATGAACACTGAAGCTTTCTTT
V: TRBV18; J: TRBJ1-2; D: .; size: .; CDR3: CASSPGSAGPNYGYTF; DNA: TGTGCCAGCTCACCGGGCTCAGCAGGGCCGAACTATGGCTACACCTTC
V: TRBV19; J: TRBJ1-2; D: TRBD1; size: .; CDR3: CASRRQGEGGYTF; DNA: TGTGCCAGCCGCCGACAGGGAGAAGGTGGCTACACCTTC
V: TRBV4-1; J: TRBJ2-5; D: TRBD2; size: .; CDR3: CASSTAGGPKETQYF; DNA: TGCGCCAGCAGCACCGCGGGGGGCCCAAAAGAGACCCAGTACTTC
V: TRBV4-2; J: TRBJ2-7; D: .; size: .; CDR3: CASSQDTGPYEQYF; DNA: TGTGCCAGCAGCCAAGATACAGGGCCCTACGAGCAGTACTTC
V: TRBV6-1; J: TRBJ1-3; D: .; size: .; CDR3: CASSEPGAGNTIYF; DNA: TGTGCCAGCAGTGAACCGGGGGCTGGAAACACCATATATTTT
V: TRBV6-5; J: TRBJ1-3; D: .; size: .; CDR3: CASSRLEASGNTIYF; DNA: TGTGCCAGCAGTCGTCTGGAGGCCTCTGGAAACACCATATATTTT
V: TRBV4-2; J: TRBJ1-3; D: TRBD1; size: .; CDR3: CASSHDRVNSGNTIYF; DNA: TGTGCCAGCAGCCATGACAGGGTAAACTCTGGAAACACCATATATTTT
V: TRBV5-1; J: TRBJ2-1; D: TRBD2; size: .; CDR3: CASSLGTSRDEQFF; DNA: TGCGCCAGCAGCTTGGGGACTAGCAGGGATGAGCAGTTCTTC
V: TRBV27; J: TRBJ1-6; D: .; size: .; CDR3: CASSPLRTADSPLHF; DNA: TGTGCCAGCAGTCCCCTAAGGACAGCCGATTCACCCCTCCACTTT